This is a list of T cell receptor beta chains from one sample in a study of vaccination and CD4 T cells after COVID-19. Each CDR3 protein is one row after TCRdb ran MiXCR on the PCR reads. The table shows approximately 13,000 distinct CDR3 sequences, with roughly 32% occurring only once. These receptors' antigens are unknown. Sequenced material: cultured CD4+ T cells from blood. All receptors derive from a human donor with COVID-19. The CDR3 runs from the conserved cysteine through the conserved F or W. Fields, in order: D gene, clone size, V gene, J gene, CDR3 protein, CDR3 DNA. The D gene is left open where the match is weak. Clone size, where shown, is once, few, many, or a class for clones that have expanded.

d_gene: -
abundance: -
v_gene: TRBV6-1
j_gene: TRBJ2-5
CDR3aa: CASSEASGHFQETQYF
CDR3nt: TGTGCCAGCAGTGAAGCTTCGGGACACTTCCAAGAGACCCAGTACTTC

d_gene: TRBD1
abundance: -
v_gene: TRBV28
j_gene: TRBJ1-2
CDR3aa: CASSLGSTGGYGYTF
CDR3nt: TGTGCCAGCAGTTTAGGATCGACAGGGGGATATGGCTACACCTTC

d_gene: -
abundance: -
v_gene: TRBV11-3
j_gene: TRBJ2-5
CDR3aa: CASSPSGRETQYF
CDR3nt: TGTGCCAGCAGCCCGTCCGGACGAGAGACCCAGTACTTC

d_gene: TRBD1
abundance: few
v_gene: TRBV6-1
j_gene: TRBJ1-3
CDR3aa: CASSGDRLSFGNTIYF
CDR3nt: TGTGCCAGCAGTGGGGACAGGCTTTCTTTTGGAAACACCATATATTTT

d_gene: -
abundance: medium-sized
v_gene: TRBV9
j_gene: TRBJ2-2
CDR3aa: CASSALAAANTGELFF
CDR3nt: TGTGCCAGCAGCGCTCTCGCGGCAGCCAACACCGGGGAGCTGTTTTTT

d_gene: TRBD2
abundance: -
v_gene: TRBV19
j_gene: TRBJ2-3
CDR3aa: CASSGFPRLAGSTDTQYF
CDR3nt: TGTGCCAGTAGTGGCTTCCCCCGACTAGCGGGGAGCACAGATACGCAGTATTTT

d_gene: TRBD2
abundance: few
v_gene: TRBV20-1
j_gene: TRBJ2-5
CDR3aa: CSATGLAGWLETQYF
CDR3nt: TGCAGTGCTACGGGACTAGCGGGGTGGTTGGAGACCCAGTACTTC

d_gene: TRBD1
abundance: few
v_gene: TRBV18
j_gene: TRBJ1-5
CDR3aa: CASSPRDRANQPQHF
CDR3nt: TGTGCCAGCTCACCTAGGGACAGGGCTAATCAGCCCCAGCATTTT

d_gene: -
abundance: few
v_gene: TRBV7-8
j_gene: TRBJ1-6
CDR3aa: CASSLRTENSPLHF
CDR3nt: TGTGCCAGCAGCTTACGGACAGAAAATTCACCCCTCCACTTT

d_gene: -
abundance: few
v_gene: TRBV20-1
j_gene: TRBJ1-4
CDR3aa: CSARWTLNEKLFF
CDR3nt: TGCAGTGCTAGGTGGACCCTTAATGAAAAACTGTTTTTT